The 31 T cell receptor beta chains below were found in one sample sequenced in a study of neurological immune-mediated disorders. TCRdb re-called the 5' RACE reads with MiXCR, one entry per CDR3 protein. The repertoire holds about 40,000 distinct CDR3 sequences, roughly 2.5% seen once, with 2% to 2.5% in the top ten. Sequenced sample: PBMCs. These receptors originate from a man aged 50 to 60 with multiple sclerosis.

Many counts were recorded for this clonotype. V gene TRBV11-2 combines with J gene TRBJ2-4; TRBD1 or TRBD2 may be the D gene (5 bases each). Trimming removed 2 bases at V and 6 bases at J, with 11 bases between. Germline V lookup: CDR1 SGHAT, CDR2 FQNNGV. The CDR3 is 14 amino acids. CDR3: CASSLWAGRNIQYF. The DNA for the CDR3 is TGTGCCAGCAGCTTATGGGCAGGGAGAAACATTCAGTACTTC.

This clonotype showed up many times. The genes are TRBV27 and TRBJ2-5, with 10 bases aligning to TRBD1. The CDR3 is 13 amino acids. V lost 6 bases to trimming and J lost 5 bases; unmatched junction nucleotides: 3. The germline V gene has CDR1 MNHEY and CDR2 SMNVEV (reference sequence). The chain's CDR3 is CASRLTGGETQYF. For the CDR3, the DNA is TGTGCCAGCAGACTGACAGGGGGCGAGACCCAGTACTTC.

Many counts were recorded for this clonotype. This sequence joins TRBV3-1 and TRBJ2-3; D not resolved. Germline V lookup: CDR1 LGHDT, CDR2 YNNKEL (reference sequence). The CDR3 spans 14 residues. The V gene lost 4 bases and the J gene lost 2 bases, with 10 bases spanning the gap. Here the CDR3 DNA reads TGTGCCAGCAGCCTAACGGTAAACACAGATACGCAGTATTTT. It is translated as CASSLTVNTDTQYF.

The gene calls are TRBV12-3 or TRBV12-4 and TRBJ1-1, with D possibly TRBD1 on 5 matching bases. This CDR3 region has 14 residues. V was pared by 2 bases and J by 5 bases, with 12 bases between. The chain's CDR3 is CASSLIWGSTEAFF. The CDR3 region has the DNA TGTGCCAGCAGTTTAATTTGGGGGTCGACTGAAGCTTTCTTT.

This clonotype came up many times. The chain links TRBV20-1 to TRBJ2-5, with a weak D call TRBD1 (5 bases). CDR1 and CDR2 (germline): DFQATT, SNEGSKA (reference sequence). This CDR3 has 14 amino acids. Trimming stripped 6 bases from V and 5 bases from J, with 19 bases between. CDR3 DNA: TGCAGTGCACCGGCTAGGGGCCAGTTTGAGACCCAGTACTTC. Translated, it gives CSAPARGQFETQYF.

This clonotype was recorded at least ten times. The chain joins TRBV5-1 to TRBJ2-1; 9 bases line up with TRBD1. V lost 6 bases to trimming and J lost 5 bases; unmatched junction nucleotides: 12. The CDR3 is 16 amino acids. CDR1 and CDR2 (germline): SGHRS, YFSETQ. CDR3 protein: CASIGTGPIGDNEQFF. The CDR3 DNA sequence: TGCGCCAGCATTGGGACAGGGCCTATTGGGGACAATGAGCAGTTCTTC.

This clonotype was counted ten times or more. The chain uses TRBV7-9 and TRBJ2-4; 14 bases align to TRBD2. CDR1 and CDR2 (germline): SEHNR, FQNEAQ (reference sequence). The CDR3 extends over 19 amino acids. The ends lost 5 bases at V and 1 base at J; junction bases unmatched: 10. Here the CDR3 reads CASSPMTSGGAFAKNIQYF. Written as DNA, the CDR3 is TGTGCCAGCAGCCCGATGACTAGCGGGGGGGCTTTTGCCAAAAACATTCAGTACTTC.

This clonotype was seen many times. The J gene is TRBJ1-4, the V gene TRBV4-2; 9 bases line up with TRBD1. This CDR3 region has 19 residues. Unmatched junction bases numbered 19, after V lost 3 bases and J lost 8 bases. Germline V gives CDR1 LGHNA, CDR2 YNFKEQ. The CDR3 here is CASSQKGGPKGQGGEKLFF. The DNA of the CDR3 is TGTGCCAGCAGCCAGAAAGGAGGGCCGAAGGGACAGGGCGGAGAAAAACTGTTTTTT.

CDR3 nucleotides: TGTGCCAGCAGGGAAAGCAATCAGCCCCAGCATTTT. It specifies CASRESNQPQHF. The gene calls are TRBV6-2 or TRBV6-3 and TRBJ1-5; no firm D call. The germline V and J ends were trimmed by 6 bases and 1 base, with 4 bases remaining between them. The CDR3 loop spans 12 amino acids. CDR1 is MNHEY, CDR2 SVGEGT, per germline.

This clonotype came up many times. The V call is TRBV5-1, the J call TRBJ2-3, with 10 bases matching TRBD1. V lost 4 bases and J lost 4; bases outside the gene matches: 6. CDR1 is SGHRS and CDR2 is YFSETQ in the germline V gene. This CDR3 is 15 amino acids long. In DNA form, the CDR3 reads TGCGCCAGCAGCCAGGGACAGGGGCGCCCAGATACGCAGTATTTT. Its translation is CASSQGQGRPDTQYF.

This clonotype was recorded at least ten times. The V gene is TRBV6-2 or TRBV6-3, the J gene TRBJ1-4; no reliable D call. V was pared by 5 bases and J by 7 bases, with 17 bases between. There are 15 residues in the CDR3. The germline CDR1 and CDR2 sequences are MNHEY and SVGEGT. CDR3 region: CASSPPTAPAEKLFF. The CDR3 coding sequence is TGTGCCAGCAGTCCCCCAACAGCACCAGCTGAAAAACTGTTTTTT.

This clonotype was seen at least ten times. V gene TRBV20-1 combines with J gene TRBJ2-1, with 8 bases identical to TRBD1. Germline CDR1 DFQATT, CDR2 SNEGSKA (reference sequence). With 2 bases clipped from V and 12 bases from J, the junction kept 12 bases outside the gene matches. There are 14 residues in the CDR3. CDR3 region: CSARYSQGARGQFF. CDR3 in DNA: TGCAGTGCTAGATATTCGCAGGGGGCGCGGGGGCAGTTCTTC.

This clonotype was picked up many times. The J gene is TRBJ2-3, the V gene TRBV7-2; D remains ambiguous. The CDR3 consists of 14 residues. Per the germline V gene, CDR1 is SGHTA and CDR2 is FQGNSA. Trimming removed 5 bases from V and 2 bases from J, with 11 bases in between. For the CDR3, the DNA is TGTGCCAGCAGCCAAAATGGCTTCACAGATACGCAGTATTTT. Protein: CASSQNGFTDTQYF. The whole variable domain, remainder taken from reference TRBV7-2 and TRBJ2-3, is GAGVSQSPSNKVTEKGKDVELRCDPISGHTALYWYRQSLGQGLEFLIYFQGNSAPDKSGLPSDRFSAERTGGSVSTLTIQRTQQEDSAVYLCASSQNGFTDTQYFGPGTRLTVL.

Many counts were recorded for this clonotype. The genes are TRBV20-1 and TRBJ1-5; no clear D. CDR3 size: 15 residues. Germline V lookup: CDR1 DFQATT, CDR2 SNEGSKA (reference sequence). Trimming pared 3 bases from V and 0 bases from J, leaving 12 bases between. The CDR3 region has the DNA TGCAGTGCTAGTGAGTCTCAAGATAGCAATCAGCCCCAGCATTTT. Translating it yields CSASESQDSNQPQHF.

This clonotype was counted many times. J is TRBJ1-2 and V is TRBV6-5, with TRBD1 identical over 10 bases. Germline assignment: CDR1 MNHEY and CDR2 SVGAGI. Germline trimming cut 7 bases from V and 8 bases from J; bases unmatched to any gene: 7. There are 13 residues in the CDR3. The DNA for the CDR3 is TGTGCCAGCATTCCGGGACAGGGGAGAGGCTACACCTTC. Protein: CASIPGQGRGYTF.

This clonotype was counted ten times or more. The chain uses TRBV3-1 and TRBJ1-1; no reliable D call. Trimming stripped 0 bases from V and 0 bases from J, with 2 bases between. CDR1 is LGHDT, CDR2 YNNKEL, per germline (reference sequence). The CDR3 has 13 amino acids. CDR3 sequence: CASSQDVNTEAFF. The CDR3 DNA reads TGTGCCAGCAGCCAAGACGTGAACACTGAAGCTTTCTTT.

This CDR3 reads CASRKQGMYTEAFF. CDR3 sequence (DNA): TGTGCCAGCAGAAAACAGGGGATGTACACTGAAGCTTTCTTT. The chain carries TRBV6-4 and TRBJ1-1, with 7 bases identical to TRBD1. V shed 6 bases, J shed 3 bases, and the junction held 7 bases outside the gene matches. Germline values: CDR1 MRHNA, CDR2 SNTAGT. CDR3 length: 14 amino acids.

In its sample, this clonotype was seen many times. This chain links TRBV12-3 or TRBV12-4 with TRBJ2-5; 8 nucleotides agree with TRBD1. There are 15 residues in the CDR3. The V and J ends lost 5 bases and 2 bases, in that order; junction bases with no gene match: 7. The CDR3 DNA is TGTGCCAGCAGTCGCGGGACAGGCATACAAGAGACCCAGTACTTC. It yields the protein CASSRGTGIQETQYF.

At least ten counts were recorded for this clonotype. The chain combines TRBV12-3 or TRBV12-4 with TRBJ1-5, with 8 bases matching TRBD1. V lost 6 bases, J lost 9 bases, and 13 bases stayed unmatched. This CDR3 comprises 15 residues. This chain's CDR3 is CASSFGQGVRGPQHF. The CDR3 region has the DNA TGTGCCAGCAGCTTTGGACAGGGAGTCCGGGGGCCCCAGCATTTT.

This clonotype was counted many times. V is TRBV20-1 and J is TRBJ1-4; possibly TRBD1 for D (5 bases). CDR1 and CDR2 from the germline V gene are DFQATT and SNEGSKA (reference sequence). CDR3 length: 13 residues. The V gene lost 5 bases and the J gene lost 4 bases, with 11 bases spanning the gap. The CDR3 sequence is CSAPGSDNEKLFF. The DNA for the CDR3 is TGCAGTGCTCCAGGGAGCGATAATGAAAAACTGTTTTTT.

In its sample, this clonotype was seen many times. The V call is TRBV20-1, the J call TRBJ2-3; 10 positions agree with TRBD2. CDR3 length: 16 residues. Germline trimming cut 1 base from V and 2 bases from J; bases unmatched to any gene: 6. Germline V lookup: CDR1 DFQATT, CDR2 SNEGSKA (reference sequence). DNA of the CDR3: TGCAGTGCTAGAGGGGCTAGCGGGGGAATCACAGATACGCAGTATTTT. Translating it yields CSARGASGGITDTQYF.

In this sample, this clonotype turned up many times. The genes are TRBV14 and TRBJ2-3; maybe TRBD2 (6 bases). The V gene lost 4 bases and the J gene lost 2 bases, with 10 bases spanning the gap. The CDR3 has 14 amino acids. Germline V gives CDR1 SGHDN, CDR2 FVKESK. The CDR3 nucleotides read TGTGCCAGCAGCCCTGCGGGACTCACAGATACGCAGTATTTT. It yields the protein CASSPAGLTDTQYF.

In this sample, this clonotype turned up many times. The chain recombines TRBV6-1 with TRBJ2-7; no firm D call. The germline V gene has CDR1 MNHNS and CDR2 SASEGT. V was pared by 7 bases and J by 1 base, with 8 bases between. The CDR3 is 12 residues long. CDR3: CASKVSSYEQYF. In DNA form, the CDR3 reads TGTGCCAGCAAGGTCAGTTCCTACGAGCAGTACTTC.

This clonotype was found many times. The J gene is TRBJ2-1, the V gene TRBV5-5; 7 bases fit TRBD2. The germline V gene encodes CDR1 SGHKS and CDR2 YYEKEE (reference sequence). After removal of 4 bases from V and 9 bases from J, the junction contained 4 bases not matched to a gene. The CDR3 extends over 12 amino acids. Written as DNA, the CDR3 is TGTGCCAGCAGCCCGGGCGGGGGTGAGCAGTTCTTC. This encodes CASSPGGGEQFF.

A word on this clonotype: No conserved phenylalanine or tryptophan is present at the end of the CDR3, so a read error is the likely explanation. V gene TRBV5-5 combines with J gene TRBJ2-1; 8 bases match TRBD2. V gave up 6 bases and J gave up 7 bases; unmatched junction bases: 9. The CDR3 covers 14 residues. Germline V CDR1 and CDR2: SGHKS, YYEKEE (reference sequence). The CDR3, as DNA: TGTGCCAGCACTCTGGCGGGGGGCCAGAATGAGCAGTTCAAC. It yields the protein CASTLAGGQNEQFN.

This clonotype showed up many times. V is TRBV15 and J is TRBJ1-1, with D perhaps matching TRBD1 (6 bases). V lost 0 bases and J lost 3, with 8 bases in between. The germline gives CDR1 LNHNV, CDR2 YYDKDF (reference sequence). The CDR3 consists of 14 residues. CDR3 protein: CATSRERGDTEAFF. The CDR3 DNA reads TGTGCCACCAGCAGAGAGAGGGGGGACACTGAAGCTTTCTTT.

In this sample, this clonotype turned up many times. The CDR3 loop is CASSQGPQSLNEQFF. The CDR3, as DNA: TGTGCCAGCAGCCAGGGCCCCCAATCACTCAATGAGCAGTTCTTC. The chain couples TRBV3-1 to TRBJ2-1; D unclear. Germline assignment: CDR1 LGHDT and CDR2 YNNKEL (reference sequence). This CDR3 comprises 15 residues. The V end lost 3 bases, the J end lost 6 bases, and 15 bases lay between the germline ends.

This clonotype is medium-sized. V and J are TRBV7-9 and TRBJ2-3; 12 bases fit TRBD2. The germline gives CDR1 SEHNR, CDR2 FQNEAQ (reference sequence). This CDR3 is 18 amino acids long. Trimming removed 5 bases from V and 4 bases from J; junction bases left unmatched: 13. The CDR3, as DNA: TGTGCCAGCAGCCCCTGGACTAGCGGGGTGCGGGGCGCAGATACGCAGTATTTT. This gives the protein CASSPWTSGVRGADTQYF.

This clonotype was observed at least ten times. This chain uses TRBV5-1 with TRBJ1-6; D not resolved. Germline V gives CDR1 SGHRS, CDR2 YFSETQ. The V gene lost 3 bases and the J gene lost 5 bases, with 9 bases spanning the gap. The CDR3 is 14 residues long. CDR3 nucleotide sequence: TGCGCCAGCAGCTCAGGACGGGATAATTCACCCCTCCACTTT. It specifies CASSSGRDNSPLHF.

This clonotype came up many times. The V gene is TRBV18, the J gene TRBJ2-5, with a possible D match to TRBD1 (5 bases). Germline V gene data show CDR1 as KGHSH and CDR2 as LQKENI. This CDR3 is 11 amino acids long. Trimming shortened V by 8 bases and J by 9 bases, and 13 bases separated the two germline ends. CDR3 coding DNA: TGTGCCAGCGCCGGACAATCGTCCCAGTACTTC. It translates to CASAGQSSQYF.

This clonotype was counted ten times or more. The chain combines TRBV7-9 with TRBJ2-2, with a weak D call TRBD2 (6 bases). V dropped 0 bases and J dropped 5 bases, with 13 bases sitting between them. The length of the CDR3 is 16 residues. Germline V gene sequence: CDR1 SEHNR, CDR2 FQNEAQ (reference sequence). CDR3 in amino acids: CASSLAGTWGTGELFF. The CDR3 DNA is TGTGCCAGCAGCTTAGCCGGGACTTGGGGGACCGGGGAGCTGTTTTTT.